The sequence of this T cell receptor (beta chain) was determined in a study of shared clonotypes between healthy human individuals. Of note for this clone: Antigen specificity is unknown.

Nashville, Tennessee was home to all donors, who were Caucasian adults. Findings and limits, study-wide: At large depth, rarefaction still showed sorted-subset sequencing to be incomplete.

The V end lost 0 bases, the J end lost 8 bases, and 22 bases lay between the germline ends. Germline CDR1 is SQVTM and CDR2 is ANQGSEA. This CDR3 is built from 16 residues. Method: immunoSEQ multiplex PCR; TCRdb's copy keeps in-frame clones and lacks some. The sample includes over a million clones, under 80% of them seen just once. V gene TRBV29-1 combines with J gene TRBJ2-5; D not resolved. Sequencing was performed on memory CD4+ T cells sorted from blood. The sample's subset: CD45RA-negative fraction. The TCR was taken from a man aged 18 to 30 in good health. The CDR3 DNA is TGCAGCGTTGAAGATCCCGGGTTTATGCGAACTCTTACCCAGTACTTC. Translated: CSVEDPGFMRTLTQYF.